This T cell receptor beta chain derives from a study of T cells after yellow fever vaccination. Across the study: In the case of low-cell-number fractions, SMART-Seq v4 Ultra Low Input was used for preparation.

A single record per CDR3 protein comes from TCRdb applying MiXCR to the 5' RACE reads. Of under 200,000 distinct CDR3 sequences in the sample, 8% to 13% were seen once. The TCR originated in a man between 18 and 35 years old who received the YFV17D yellow fever vaccine. Source: CD8+ T cells sorted from PBMCs, taken 15 days after the yellow fever booster vaccination.

The CDR3 sequence is CASSKGRNTEAFF. For the CDR3, the DNA is TGCGCCAGCAGCAAGGGGCGGAACACTGAAGCTTTCTTT. V is TRBV4-1 and J is TRBJ1-1; maybe TRBD1 (5 bases). Germline-derived CDR1 and CDR2 are MGHRA and YSYEKL. Trimming pared 5 bases from V and 1 base from J, leaving 8 bases between. The CDR3 has 13 amino acids.